This T cell receptor beta chain was obtained from a study of T-cell reconstitution after alpha-beta-depleted transplantation in children (dated by TCRdb to between 2015 and 2016). At the level of the whole study: The study quantitatively tracked T-cell immune reconstitution after TCRalphabeta/CD19-depleted allogeneic hematopoietic cell transplantation in children using TCR repertoire profiling.

CDR1 and CDR2, looked up from the germline V gene, are MDHEN and SYDVKM. The CDR3 runs 15 residues from the cysteine to the phenylalanine. Only CDR3 DNA is held: 45 bases, read in frame from base 1. Trimming leaves V shorter by 5 bases and J shorter by 0 bases, with the junction holding 1 base beyond the gene matches. Receptor libraries were prepared by PCR. Reads for this sample came from an Illumina HiSeq 2500. TCR library preparation used molecular barcoding, with unique molecular identifiers applied to normalize quantification of the TCRbeta repertoire. TCRdb itself trimmed the public reads at Q25 with fastp, ran MiXCR and retained productive beta chains. CDR3 protein duplicates are merged, each entry listing the most common genes and DNA. The sample yields around 370,000 distinct CDR3 sequences; 10% were counted once. Of the sample, 2% to 3% falls within the top ten clones. A word on this clonotype: This clone's antigen is unknown. Within one base of it there is no much larger clone, and no base qualities were kept.

This sequence was found in a human donor who donated a stem cell graft to a child with acute lymphoblastic leukemia. The sequencing here drew on PBMCs from the stem cell graft donor, taken from the stem cell graft. The sequence joins TRBV28 to TRBJ2-7; 13 bases in between match TRBD2. The encoded CDR3 is CASSRTSGSSYEQYF. The sequence in DNA is TGTGCCAGCAGTCGGACTAGCGGGAGCTCCTACGAGCAGTACTTC.